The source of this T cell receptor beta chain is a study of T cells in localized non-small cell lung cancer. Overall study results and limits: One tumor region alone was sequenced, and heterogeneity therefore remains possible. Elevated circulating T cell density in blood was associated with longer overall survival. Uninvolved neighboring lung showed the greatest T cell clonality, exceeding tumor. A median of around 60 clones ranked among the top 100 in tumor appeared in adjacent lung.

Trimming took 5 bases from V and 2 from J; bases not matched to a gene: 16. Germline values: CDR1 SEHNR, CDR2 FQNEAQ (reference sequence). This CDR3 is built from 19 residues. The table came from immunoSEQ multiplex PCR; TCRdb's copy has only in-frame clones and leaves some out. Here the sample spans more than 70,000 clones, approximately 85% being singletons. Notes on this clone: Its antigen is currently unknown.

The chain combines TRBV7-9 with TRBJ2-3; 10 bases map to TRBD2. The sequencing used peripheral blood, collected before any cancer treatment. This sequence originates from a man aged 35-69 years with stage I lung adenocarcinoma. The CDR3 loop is CASSPRASGGIPFTDTQYF. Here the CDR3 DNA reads TGTGCCAGCAGCCCCCGGGCTAGCGGGGGAATCCCATTCACAGATACGCAGTATTTT. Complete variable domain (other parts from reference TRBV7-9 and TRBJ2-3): DTGVSQNPRHKITKRGQNVTFRCDPISEHNRLYWYRQTLGQGPEFLTYFQNEAQLEKSRLLSDRFSAERPKGSFSTLEIQRTEQGDSAMYLCASSPRASGGIPFTDTQYFGPGTRLTVL.